This TCR beta chain comes out of a study of blood T cell repertoires in COVID-19. Recovery meant two consecutive negative NP/OP PCR tests, professional clearance, or resolved symptoms. Germline V CDR1 and CDR2: SGHRS, YFSETQ. This CDR3 has 15 residues. Unmatched junction bases numbered 4, after V lost 2 bases and J lost 8 bases. Assay: immunoSEQ multiplex PCR; the TCRdb copy retains only in-frame clones and omits some. The data show some 300,000 clones, around nine tenths seen once. The sequence was obtained from a middle-aged woman who had recovered from COVID-19. The chain couples TRBV5-1 to TRBJ2-1; 13 bases line up with TRBD2. The sequencing input was PBMCs or T cells enriched from blood (not recorded which). The CDR3 here is CASSLTSGRGDEQFF. The CDR3 DNA follows: TGCGCCAGCAGCTTAACTAGCGGGAGGGGCGATGAGCAGTTCTTC.